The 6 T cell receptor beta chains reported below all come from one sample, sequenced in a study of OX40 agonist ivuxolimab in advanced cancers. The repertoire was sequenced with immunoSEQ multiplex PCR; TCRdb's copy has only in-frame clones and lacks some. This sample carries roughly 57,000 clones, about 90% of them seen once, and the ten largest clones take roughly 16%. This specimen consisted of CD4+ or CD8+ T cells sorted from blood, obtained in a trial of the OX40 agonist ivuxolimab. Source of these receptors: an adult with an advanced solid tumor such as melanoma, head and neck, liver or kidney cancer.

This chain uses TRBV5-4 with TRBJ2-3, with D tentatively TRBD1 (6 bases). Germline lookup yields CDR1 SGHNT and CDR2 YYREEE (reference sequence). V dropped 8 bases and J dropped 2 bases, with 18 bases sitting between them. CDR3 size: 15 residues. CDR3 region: CARSGHSPSTDTQYF. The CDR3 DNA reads TGTGCCAGGTCGGGACACTCTCCTTCCACAGATACGCAGTATTTT.

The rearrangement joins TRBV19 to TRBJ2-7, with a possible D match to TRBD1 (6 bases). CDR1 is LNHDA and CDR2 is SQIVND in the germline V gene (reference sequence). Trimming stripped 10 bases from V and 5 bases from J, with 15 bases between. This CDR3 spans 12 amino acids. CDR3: CATTQGSDEQYF. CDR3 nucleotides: TGTGCCACCACACAGGGTTCCGACGAGCAGTACTTC.

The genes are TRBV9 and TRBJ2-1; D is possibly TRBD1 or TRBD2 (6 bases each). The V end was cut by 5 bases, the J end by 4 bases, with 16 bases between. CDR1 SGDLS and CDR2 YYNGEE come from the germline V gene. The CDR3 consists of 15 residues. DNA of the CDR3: TGTGCCAGCAGGCCGGGGGCGGGACAATACAATGAGCAGTTCTTC. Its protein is CASRPGAGQYNEQFF.

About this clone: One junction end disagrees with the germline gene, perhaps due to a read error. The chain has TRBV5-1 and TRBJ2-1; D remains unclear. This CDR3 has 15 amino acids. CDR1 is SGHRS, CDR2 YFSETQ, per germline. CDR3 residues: CAGSRTLLSYNEQFF. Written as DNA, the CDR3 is TGCGCCGGCAGCAGGACCCTTCTCTCCTACAATGAGCAGTTCTTC.

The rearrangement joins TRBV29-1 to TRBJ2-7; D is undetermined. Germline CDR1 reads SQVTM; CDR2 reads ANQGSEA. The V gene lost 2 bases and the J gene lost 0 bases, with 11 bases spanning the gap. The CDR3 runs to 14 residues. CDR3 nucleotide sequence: TGCAGCGTTGAATTCGGCGATAGCTCCTACGAGCAGTACTTC. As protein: CSVEFGDSSYEQYF.

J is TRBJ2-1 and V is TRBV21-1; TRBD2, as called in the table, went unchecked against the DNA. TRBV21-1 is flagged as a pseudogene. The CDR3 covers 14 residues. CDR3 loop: CASSNLASYNEQFF. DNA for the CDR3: TGTGCCAGCAGCAATCTAGCCAGCTACAATGAGCAGTTCTTC.